The clone carrying this TCR beta chain appeared a single time. Its antigen remains unidentified. Amplification used 60 Vbeta primers and 13 Jbeta primers. Only in-frame clones appear in the TCRdb table, and some are missing; sequencing was by immunoSEQ multiplex PCR. The table has 35,000 to 50,000 clones, roughly 80% seen once. Germline V CDR1 and CDR2: SGDLS, YYNGEE. The junction had 6 bases not matched to a gene; V was cut back by 0 bases and J by 8 bases. This CDR3 has 15 amino acids. This sample was included in a study of cytomegalovirus exposure and HLA in healthy donors. Overall study: Inside one of the first data releases sat 80 million to 95 million unique TCRs taken from HLA-typed donors. Study-wide results and caveats: A list of about 160 TCR beta chains associated with cytomegalovirus was given. In a later analysis, most CMV-associated TCR beta chains appeared HLA-restricted. As was reported, the classifier diagnosed cytomegalovirus status with high specificity and sensitivity.

The sequenced sample consisted of PBMCs. The V call is TRBV9, the J call TRBJ2-1; 9 positions agree with TRBD2. The sequence derives from a man aged 50 to 59 in good health and CMV-seronegative. Written as DNA, the CDR3 is TGTGCCAGCAGCGTAGAGGGACTAGCCAGCCATGAGCAGTTCTTC. Protein product: CASSVEGLASHEQFF.